The 32 T cell receptor beta chains below were found in one sample sequenced in a study of blood T cells in healthy people across ages. Using a J-beta primer mix together with a sample-barcoded 5' primer, a second PCR was run for roughly 6 to 11 cycles. Via MiXCR, TCRdb re-called the 5' RACE reads, giving one row per CDR3 protein. Among around 990,000 distinct CDR3 sequences, around 27% were seen once, and the ten largest hold about 0.8%. The data were also submitted as part of a second study, on T cells of mothers and their children.

The sequenced sample consisted of blood. These receptors were taken from a girl aged 2-10 years in good health.

As concerns this clonotype: The conserved closing phenylalanine or tryptophan is absent in this CDR3, likely reflecting a read error. V and J are TRBV6-5 and TRBJ2-7, with D uncertain. The ends were cut back, 4 bases at V and 3 bases at J, with 13 bases in the middle. The CDR3 is 14 amino acids. The V gene's germline CDR1 is MNHEY and CDR2 SVGAGI. CDR3 in DNA: TGTGCCAGCAGTTCCCCGGAATCCAGCTACGAGCAGTACCTC. It encodes CASSSPESSYEQYL.

The genes are TRBV12-3 or TRBV12-4 and TRBJ1-5; D gene ambiguous. Trimming shortened V by 6 bases and J by 7 bases, and 10 bases separated the two germline ends. The CDR3 is made up of 12 amino acids. CDR3 loop: CASRIGGQPQHF. The CDR3 DNA reads as TGTGCCAGCAGGATCGGAGGACAGCCCCAGCATTTT.

The chain links TRBV25-1 to TRBJ1-2, with D maybe TRBD1 (6 bases). The CDR3 covers 14 residues. V was trimmed by 0 bases and J by 4 bases, leaving 9 bases between them. Germline V gene sequence: CDR1 MGHDK, CDR2 SYGVNS. The CDR3 coding sequence is TGTGCCAGCAGTGAATATGGACAGCCCTATGGCTACACCTTC. It is translated as CASSEYGQPYGYTF.

There are a few counts of this clonotype. This rearrangement joins TRBV4-3 to TRBJ1-1, with TRBD1 as a possible D gene (5 bases). The CDR3 totals 16 residues. The germline V gene encodes CDR1 LGHNA and CDR2 YSLEER. Trimming shortened V by 0 bases and J by 4 bases, and 15 bases separated the two germline ends. CDR3 sequence reads: CASSQDAGEGITEAFF. The CDR3 nucleotides are TGCGCCAGCAGCCAAGATGCGGGGGAAGGGATCACTGAAGCTTTCTTT.

The chain employs TRBV28 and TRBJ2-3; 13 nucleotides align to TRBD2. With 5 bases clipped from V and 0 bases from J, the junction kept 11 bases outside the gene matches. From germline, CDR1 is MDHEN and CDR2 SYDVKM. This CDR3 is built from 19 residues. In DNA form, the CDR3 reads TGTGCCAGCAGTCTCCCCACTAGCGGGAGGGCCACTAGCACAGATACGCAGTATTTT. Translating it yields CASSLPTSGRATSTDTQYF.

The chain is built from TRBV6-5 and TRBJ1-4; D not resolved. The ends were cut back, 0 bases at V and 7 bases at J, with 12 bases in the middle. Germline V gene lookup returns CDR1 MNHEY and CDR2 SVGAGI. The CDR3 runs to 15 residues. The DNA of the CDR3 is TGTGCCAGCAGTTACTCGTTCCAGTGGAGTGAAAAACTGTTTTTT. Translated, it gives CASSYSFQWSEKLFF.

This clonotype was seen a handful of times. The CDR3 loop reads CASSQGPRNNEQFF. Written as DNA, the CDR3 is TGTGCCAGCAGCCAAGGGCCTAGGAACAATGAGCAGTTCTTC. The chain carries TRBV14 and TRBJ2-1; D not resolved. This CDR3 region has 14 residues. V lost 1 base to trimming and J lost 5 bases, with 9 bases between them. Germline V CDR1 and CDR2: SGHDN, FVKESK. The variable domain in full, completed from reference TRBV14 and TRBJ2-1, reads EAGVTQFPSHSVIEKGQTVTLRCDPISGHDNLYWYRRVMGKEIKFLLHFVKESKQDESGMPNNRFLAERTGGTYSTLKVQPAELEDSGVYFCASSQGPRNNEQFFGPGTRLTVL.

There are a few counts of this clonotype. This chain connects TRBV6-5 to TRBJ2-2; weak D call: TRBD2 (5 bases). CDR1 is MNHEY and CDR2 is SVGAGI in the germline V gene. V was pared by 0 bases and J by 6 bases, with 14 bases between. This CDR3 contains 16 residues. CDR3 DNA sequence: TGTGCCAGCAGTTACTCGTCGGGGTATGAGGCCGGGGAGCTGTTTTTT. It translates to CASSYSSGYEAGELFF.

The chain combines TRBV5-1 with TRBJ2-1; D perhaps matches TRBD2 (7 bases). This CDR3 is 16 amino acids long. Germline-derived CDR1 and CDR2 are SGHRS and YFSETQ. V was pared by 0 bases and J by 3 bases, with 13 bases between. The CDR3 bases are TGCGCCAGCAGCTTGGGCGGGGGCCCCATCTACAATGAGCAGTTCTTC. Amino acid sequence: CASSLGGGPIYNEQFF.

This clonotype was seen a few times. The V gene is TRBV7-2, the J gene TRBJ1-5, with D tentatively TRBD1 (6 bases). V was shortened by 6 bases and J by 5 bases, with 14 bases between the two germline ends. Germline CDR1 reads SGHTA; CDR2 reads FQGNSA. CDR3 length: 14 residues. The CDR3 nucleotides are TGTGCCAGCAGTTCGGGGGCGGACCATCAGCCCCAGCATTTT. It is translated as CASSSGADHQPQHF. The full variable domain, its missing parts supplied by reference TRBV7-2 and TRBJ1-5, is GAGVSQSPSNKVTEKGKDVELRCDPISGHTALYWYRQSLGQGLEFLIYFQGNSAPDKSGLPSDRFSAERTGGSVSTLTIQRTQQEDSAVYLCASSSGADHQPQHFGDGTRLSIL.

This clonotype was seen more than once but under ten times. This chain links TRBV29-1 with TRBJ2-1, with 10 bases aligning to TRBD2. Trimming took 7 bases from V and 6 from J; bases not matched to a gene: 12. This CDR3 region has 15 residues. Per the germline V gene, CDR1 is SQVTM and CDR2 is ANQGSEA. As DNA, the CDR3 is TGCAGCGCCGGCGGAACTAGCGGGATGGTCAATGAGCAGTTCTTC. It encodes CSAGGTSGMVNEQFF.

This clonotype appeared many times. The V and J genes are TRBV2 and TRBJ1-4; D is unclear. V was shortened by 7 bases and J by 5 bases, with 8 bases between the two germline ends. The CDR3 is made up of 12 amino acids. Germline V CDR1 and CDR2: SNHLY, FYNNEI. CDR3 in DNA: TGTGCCAGCAAAGGGCTCAATGAAAAACTGTTTTTT. It encodes CASKGLNEKLFF.

The chain has TRBV24-1 and TRBJ1-2; the D gene is possibly TRBD1 (5 bases). Germline CDR1 and CDR2: KGHDR and SFDVKD. The CDR3 runs 14 residues. The V end was cut by 4 bases, the J end by 5 bases, with 13 bases between. The CDR3 region has the DNA TGTGCCACCAGTGACTCCGGGACGCCGTATGGCTACACCTTC. Residues: CATSDSGTPYGYTF.

The CDR3 sequence is CASSSPPSGELFF. The DNA of the CDR3 is TGTGCCAGCAGCTCCCCACCGTCCGGGGAGCTGTTTTTT. The chain has TRBV7-9 and TRBJ2-2; D is unresolved. CDR1 is SEHNR and CDR2 is FQNEAQ in the germline V gene (reference sequence). The CDR3 covers 13 residues. The V end lost 4 bases, the J end lost 6 bases, and 9 bases lay between the germline ends.

This clonotype has more than one count but fewer than ten. This chain joins TRBV6-5 and TRBJ1-4, with unresolved D. Germline CDR1 reads MNHEY; CDR2 reads SVGAGI. This CDR3 is 13 amino acids long. The CDR3 nucleotides are TGTGCTAGCGGGAAAGCAACTAATGAAAAACTGTTTTTT. Translation gives CASGKATNEKLFF.

V and J are TRBV20-1 and TRBJ2-1; possible D gene TRBD1, 6 bases. The germline V and J ends were trimmed by 6 bases and 7 bases, with 16 bases remaining between them. This CDR3 contains 13 residues. The germline gives CDR1 DFQATT, CDR2 SNEGSKA (reference sequence). CDR3 region: CSARPLGGNEQFF. Here the CDR3 DNA reads TGCAGTGCCCGCCCCCTAGGGGGAAATGAGCAGTTCTTC.

The rearrangement uses TRBV11-3 and TRBJ2-3, with 8 bases that match TRBD1. The CDR3 covers 15 residues. V trimming: 4 bases; J trimming: 6 bases; junction bases outside the gene matches: 9. CDR1 SGHNT and CDR2 YENEEA come from the germline V gene. CDR3 DNA: TGTGCCAGCAGCTCACCGGGACAGGACAGGGATACGCAGTATTTT. Translated, it gives CASSSPGQDRDTQYF. The full variable domain, completed using reference TRBV11-3 and TRBJ2-3, is EAGVVQSPRYKIIEKKQPVAFWCNPISGHNTLYWYLQNLGQGPELLIRYENEEAVDDSQLPKDRFSAERLKGVDSTLKIQPAELGDSAVYLCASSSPGQDRDTQYFGPGTRLTVL.

The V and J genes are TRBV28 and TRBJ1-2; D is undetermined. Germline V gene sequence: CDR1 MDHEN, CDR2 SYDVKM. The CDR3 is made up of 12 amino acids. Trimming left V 7 bases short and J 6 bases short, with 12 bases between. The CDR3 protein is CASTATRNGYTF. CDR3 coding DNA: TGTGCCAGCACAGCGACCAGGAATGGCTACACCTTC.

This clonotype was found a few times. The chain carries TRBV7-6 and TRBJ2-5; D ambiguous. Trimming stripped 4 bases from V and 7 bases from J, with 13 bases between. Germline V lookup: CDR1 SGHVS, CDR2 FNYEAQ. CDR3 length: 13 residues. CDR3 coding DNA: TGTGCCAGCAGCTCGGCACAACCGGGGACCCAGTACTTC. Its protein product is CASSSAQPGTQYF.

The J gene is TRBJ2-3, the V gene TRBV10-3; a weak D match, TRBD1 (6 bases). Trimming cost V 6 bases and J 2 bases, with 9 bases left between them. Germline V gene lookup returns CDR1 ENHRY and CDR2 SYGVKD. The CDR3 has 13 residues. CDR3 nucleotides: TGTGCCATCAGAGGGGACAACACAGATACGCAGTATTTT. Its translation: CAIRGDNTDTQYF.

This clonotype has more than one count but fewer than ten. This rearrangement joins TRBV9 to TRBJ2-4, with TRBD1 matching over 7 bases. CDR3 size: 14 residues. V trimming: 0 bases; J trimming: 13 bases; junction bases outside the gene matches: 10. Germline V CDR1 and CDR2: SGDLS, YYNGEE. The CDR3 nucleotides are TGTGCCAGCAGCGTAGAAGTGGGTGGGGGACAGCAGTACTTC. Amino acid sequence: CASSVEVGGGQQYF.

The chain recombines TRBV12-3 or TRBV12-4 with TRBJ2-5; tentative D call: TRBD2 (6 bases). The length of the CDR3 is 13 residues. V was pared by 8 bases and J by 3 bases, with 13 bases between. Here the CDR3 DNA reads TGTGCCAGCGGGGGGTTTGATAAAGAGACCCAGTACTTC. Residues: CASGGFDKETQYF.

The chain is built from TRBV29-1 and TRBJ1-4; D possibly corresponds to TRBD1 (6 bases). CDR3 length equals 14 residues. With 1 base removed from V and 4 bases from J, the gap between germline ends came to 10 bases. Per the germline V gene, CDR1 is SQVTM and CDR2 is ANQGSEA. As DNA, the CDR3 is TGCAGCGTTGAAGGCGGACAGTTTAATGAAAAACTGTTTTTT. It translates to CSVEGGQFNEKLFF.

V usage is TRBV4-1 and J usage is TRBJ2-1, with 7 bases identical to TRBD1. The CDR3 spans 15 residues. V dropped 3 bases and J dropped 5; count of bases not matched to a gene: 7. CDR1 is MGHRA and CDR2 is YSYEKL in the germline V gene. The CDR3 DNA is TGCGCCAGCAGCCACCAGACAGGGATTGACAATGAGCAGTTCTTC. Protein sequence: CASSHQTGIDNEQFF.

This chain connects TRBV27 to TRBJ2-5; D not resolved. The assigned J gene may be wrong: the sequence end matches TRBJ2-1 better. This CDR3 has 14 residues. CDR1 and CDR2 (germline): MNHEY, SMNVEV (reference sequence). The CDR3 loop is CASSLHGRVDEQFF. Written as DNA, the CDR3 is TGTGCCAGCAGTTTACACGGCCGGGTCGATGAGCAGTTCTTC.

This clonotype was picked up a small number of times. The rearrangement uses TRBV29-1 and TRBJ1-2; tentatively, D is TRBD1 (5 bases). This CDR3 spans 11 amino acids. CDR1 and CDR2 from the germline V gene are SQVTM and ANQGSEA. V was shortened by 7 bases and J by 4 bases, with 10 bases between the two germline ends. The CDR3 loop is CSADSGYGYTF. The CDR3 DNA reads TGCAGCGCTGACAGTGGCTATGGCTACACCTTC.

The gene calls are TRBV20-1 and TRBJ2-3; 8 nucleotides line up with TRBD2. The CDR3 spans 14 residues. Germline V gives CDR1 DFQATT, CDR2 SNEGSKA (reference sequence). V shed 3 bases, J shed 5 bases, and the junction held 7 bases outside the gene matches. CDR3 nucleotide sequence: TGCAGTGCTAGCCAAGCGGGAGCGGGAGATACGCAGTATTTT. The encoded protein is CSASQAGAGDTQYF.

The chain has TRBV6-1 and TRBJ2-1, with D perhaps TRBD1 or TRBD2 (6 bases each). The V end was cut by 8 bases, the J end by 0 bases, with 14 bases between. Germline CDR1 MNHNS, CDR2 SASEGT. CDR3 length equals 15 residues. The CDR3 coding sequence is TGTGCCAGCGTTGAGGGGGGCCTCTCCTACAATGAGCAGTTCTTC. Residues: CASVEGGLSYNEQFF.

The chain couples TRBV4-1 to TRBJ2-1, with 11 bases identical to TRBD2. CDR3 length: 19 residues. In germline, CDR1 is MGHRA, CDR2 YSYEKL. The J segment lost 3 bases and the V segment lost 0 bases, leaving 10 bases of the junction unmatched. The CDR3, as DNA: TGCGCCAGCAGCCAAGAGGCTAGCGGGAGGTTGTCAAGCTACAATGAGCAGTTCTTC. Its protein product is CASSQEASGRLSSYNEQFF.

V usage is TRBV7-2 and J usage is TRBJ1-1; no firm D call. This CDR3 is 15 amino acids long. V was clipped by 1 base and J by 3 bases, with 12 bases between them. CDR1 is SGHTA and CDR2 is FQGNSA in the germline V gene. CDR3: CASSLERFSDTEAFF. The CDR3 nucleotides are TGTGCCAGCAGCTTAGAAAGGTTTTCAGACACTGAAGCTTTCTTT.

The V gene is TRBV20-1, the J gene TRBJ2-3, with D perhaps matching TRBD1 or TRBD2 (6 bases each). V lost 5 bases and J lost 2, with 11 bases in between. This CDR3 spans 13 amino acids. Germline lookup yields CDR1 DFQATT and CDR2 SNEGSKA (reference sequence). CDR3 in DNA: TGCAGTGCTGAGGAGGGGGTCACAGATACGCAGTATTTT. The encoded protein is CSAEEGVTDTQYF.

This chain links TRBV7-9 with TRBJ1-3; the D gene is possibly TRBD1 (5 bases). V was clipped by 2 bases and J by 1 base, with 12 bases between them. The CDR3 loop spans 16 amino acids. Per germline, CDR1 SEHNR and CDR2 FQNEAQ (reference sequence). CDR3 coding DNA: TGTGCCAGCAGCTTATCCTTTTCAGGGTCTGGAAACACCATATATTTT. Amino acid sequence: CASSLSFSGSGNTIYF.